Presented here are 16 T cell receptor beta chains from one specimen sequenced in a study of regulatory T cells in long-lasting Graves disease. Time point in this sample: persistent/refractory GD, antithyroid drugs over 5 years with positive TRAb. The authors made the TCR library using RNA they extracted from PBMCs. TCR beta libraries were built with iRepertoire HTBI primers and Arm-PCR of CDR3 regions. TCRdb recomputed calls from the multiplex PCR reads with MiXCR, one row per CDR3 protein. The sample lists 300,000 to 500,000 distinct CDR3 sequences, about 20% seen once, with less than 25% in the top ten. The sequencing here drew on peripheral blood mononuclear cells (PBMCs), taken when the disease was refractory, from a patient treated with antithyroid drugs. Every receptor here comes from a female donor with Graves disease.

CDR3 sequence reads: CAISESSSAEAFF. The CDR3 DNA reads TGTGCCATCAGTGAGTCGAGCAGCGCAGAAGCTTTCTTT. The V gene is TRBV10-3, the J gene TRBJ1-1; D ambiguous. V lost 0 bases to trimming and J lost 8 bases, with 10 bases between them. Germline CDR1 is ENHRY and CDR2 is SYGVKD. This CDR3 has 13 amino acids.

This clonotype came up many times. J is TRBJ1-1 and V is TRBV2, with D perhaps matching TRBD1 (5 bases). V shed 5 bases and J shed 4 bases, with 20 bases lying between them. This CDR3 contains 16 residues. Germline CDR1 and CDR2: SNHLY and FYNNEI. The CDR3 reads CASSRIRTGRSTEAFF. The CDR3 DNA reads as TGTGCCAGCAGTCGGATTAGAACGGGACGGAGCACTGAAGCTTTCTTT. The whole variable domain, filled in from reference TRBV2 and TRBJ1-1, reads EPEVTQTPSHQVTQMGQEVILRCVPISNHLYFYWYRQILGQKVEFLVSFYNNEISEKSEIFDDQFSVERPDGSNFTLKIRSTKLEDSAMYFCASSRIRTGRSTEAFFGQGTRLTVV.

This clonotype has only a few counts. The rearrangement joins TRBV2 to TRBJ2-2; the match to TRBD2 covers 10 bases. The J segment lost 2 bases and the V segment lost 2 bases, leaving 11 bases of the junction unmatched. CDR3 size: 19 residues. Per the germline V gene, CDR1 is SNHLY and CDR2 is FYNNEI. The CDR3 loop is CASSETLAGELLNTGELFF. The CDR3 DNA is TGTGCCAGCAGTGAAACGCTAGCGGGAGAGCTCTTAAACACCGGGGAGCTGTTTTTT. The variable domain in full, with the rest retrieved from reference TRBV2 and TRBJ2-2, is EPEVTQTPSHQVTQMGQEVILRCVPISNHLYFYWYRQILGQKVEFLVSFYNNEISEKSEIFDDQFSVERPDGSNFTLKIRSTKLEDSAMYFCASSETLAGELLNTGELFFGEGSRLTVL.

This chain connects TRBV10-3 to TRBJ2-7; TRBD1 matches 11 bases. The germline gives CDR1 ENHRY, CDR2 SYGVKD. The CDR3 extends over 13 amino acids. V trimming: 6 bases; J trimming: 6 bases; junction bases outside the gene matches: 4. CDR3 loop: CAIRGQGEIEQYF. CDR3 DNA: TGTGCCATCAGGGGACAGGGGGAGATCGAGCAGTACTTC.

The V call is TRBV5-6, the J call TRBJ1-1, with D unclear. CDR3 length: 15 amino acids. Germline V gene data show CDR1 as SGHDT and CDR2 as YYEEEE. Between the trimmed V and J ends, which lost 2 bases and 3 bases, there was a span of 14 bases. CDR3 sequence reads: CASSLFETTDTEAFF. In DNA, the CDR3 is TGTGCCAGCAGCTTATTCGAGACAACGGACACTGAAGCTTTCTTT.

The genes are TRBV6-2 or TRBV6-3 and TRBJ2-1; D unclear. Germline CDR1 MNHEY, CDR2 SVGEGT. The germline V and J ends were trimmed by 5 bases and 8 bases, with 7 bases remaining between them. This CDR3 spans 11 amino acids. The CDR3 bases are TGTGCCAGCAGTGTTAGCTATGAGCAGTTCTTC. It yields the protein CASSVSYEQFF.

The CDR3 protein is CASSYGDVGSYEQYF. The CDR3 DNA reads TGTGCCAGCAGTTACGGGGACGTTGGTTCCTACGAGCAGTACTTC. The chain couples TRBV6-4 to TRBJ2-7; D possibly matches TRBD1 or TRBD2 (5 bases each). The CDR3 spans 15 residues. Trimming pared 5 bases from V and 1 base from J, leaving 15 bases between. Per germline, CDR1 MRHNA and CDR2 SNTAGT.

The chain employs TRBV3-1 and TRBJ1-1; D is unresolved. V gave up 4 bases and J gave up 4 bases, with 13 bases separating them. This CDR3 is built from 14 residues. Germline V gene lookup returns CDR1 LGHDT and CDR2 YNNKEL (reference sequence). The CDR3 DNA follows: TGTGCCAGCAGCCCTAGGGAGGGCAGCACTGAAGCTTTCTTT. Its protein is CASSPREGSTEAFF. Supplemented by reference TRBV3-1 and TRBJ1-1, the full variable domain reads DTAVSQTPKYLVTQMGNDKSIKCEQNLGHDTMYWYKQDSKKFLKIMFSYNNKELIINETVPNRFSPKSPDKAHLNLHINSLELGDSAVYFCASSPREGSTEAFFGQGTRLTVV.

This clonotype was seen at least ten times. CDR3 DNA: TGTGCCAGCAGTGTGACAGGGAAGGGTCAGCCCCAGCATTTT. Translated: CASSVTGKGQPQHF. The chain recombines TRBV12-3 or TRBV12-4 with TRBJ1-5; 7 bases match TRBD1. This CDR3 has 14 amino acids. The trim removed 5 bases at V and 6 bases at J, leaving 7 bases unmatched.

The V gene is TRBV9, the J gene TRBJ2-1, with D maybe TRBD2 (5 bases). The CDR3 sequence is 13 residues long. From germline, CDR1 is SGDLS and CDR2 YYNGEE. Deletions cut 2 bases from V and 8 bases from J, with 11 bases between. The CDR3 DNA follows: TGTGCCAGCAGCGTCCGGGATAGCTATGAGCAGTTCTTC. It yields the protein CASSVRDSYEQFF.

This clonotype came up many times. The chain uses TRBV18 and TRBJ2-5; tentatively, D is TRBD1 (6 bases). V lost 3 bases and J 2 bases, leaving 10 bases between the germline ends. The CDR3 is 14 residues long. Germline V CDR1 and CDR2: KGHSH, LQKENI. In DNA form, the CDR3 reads TGTGCCAGCTCACCGGGCGGACAGCAAGAGACCCAGTACTTC. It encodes CASSPGGQQETQYF.

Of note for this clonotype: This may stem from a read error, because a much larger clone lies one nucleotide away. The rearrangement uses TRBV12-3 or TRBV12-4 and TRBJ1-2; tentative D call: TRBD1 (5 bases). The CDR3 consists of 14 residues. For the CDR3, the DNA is TGTGTCAGCACCCCGTCCGGGACTTTCTATGGCTACACCTTC. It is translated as CVSTPSGTFYGYTF.

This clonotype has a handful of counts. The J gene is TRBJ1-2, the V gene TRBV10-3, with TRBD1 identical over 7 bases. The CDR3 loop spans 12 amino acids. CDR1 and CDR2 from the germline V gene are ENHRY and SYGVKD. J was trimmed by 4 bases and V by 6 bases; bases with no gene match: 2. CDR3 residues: CAIRRDSYGYTF. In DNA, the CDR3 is TGTGCCATCAGACGGGACAGCTATGGCTACACCTTC.

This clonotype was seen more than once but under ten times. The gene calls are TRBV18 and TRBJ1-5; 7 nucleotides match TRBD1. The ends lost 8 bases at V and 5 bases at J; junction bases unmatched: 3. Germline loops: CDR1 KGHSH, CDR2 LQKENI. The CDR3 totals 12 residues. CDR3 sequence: CASGDSDQPQHF. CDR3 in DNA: TGTGCCAGCGGGGACAGCGATCAGCCCCAGCATTTT.

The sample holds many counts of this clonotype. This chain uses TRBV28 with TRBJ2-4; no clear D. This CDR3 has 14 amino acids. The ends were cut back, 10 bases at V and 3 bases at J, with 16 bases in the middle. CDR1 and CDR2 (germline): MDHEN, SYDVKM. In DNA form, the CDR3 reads TGTGCCACCACGAGTTCCCTAGACAAAAACATTCAGTACTTC. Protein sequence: CATTSSLDKNIQYF.

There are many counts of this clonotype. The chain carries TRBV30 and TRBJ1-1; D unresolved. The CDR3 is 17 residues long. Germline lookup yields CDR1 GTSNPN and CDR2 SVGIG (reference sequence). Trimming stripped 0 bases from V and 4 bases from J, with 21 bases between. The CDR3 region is CAWSVPLRWVTGTEAFF. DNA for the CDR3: TGTGCCTGGAGTGTACCTCTCCGTTGGGTTACGGGCACTGAAGCTTTCTTT.